This is a list of T cell receptor beta chains from one sample in a study of T cell responses to AZD1222 COVID-19 vaccine. Method: immunoSEQ multiplex PCR; TCRdb's copy keeps in-frame clones and lacks some. The data show under 150,000 clones, with roughly 90% seen just once and 1.6% held by the top ten. Source: peripheral blood, taken on day 0 of AZD1222 vaccination. The receptors here all came from an adult in good health. The CDR3 runs from the conserved cysteine through the conserved F or W. The D gene is left open where the match is weak. Expanded clones are given a class, and other clones once, few, many or no size at all.

V,size,J,D,CDR3,DNA
TRBV30,-,TRBJ1-2,TRBD1,CAWSQRTGAYGYTF,TGTGCCTGGAGTCAAAGGACAGGCGCCTATGGCTACACCTTC
TRBV5-1,-,TRBJ1-1,-,CASSLVRGEAFF,TGCGCCAGCAGCTTGGTACGGGGTGAAGCTTTCTTT
TRBV20-1,-,TRBJ1-4,-,CSASSGRNEKLFF,TGCAGTGCTAGTTCCGGGAGAAATGAAAAACTGTTTTTT
TRBV24-1,-,TRBJ2-3,-,CATSDSAGPSSTDTQYF,TGTGCCACCAGTGATTCGGCTGGACCTTCTAGCACAGATACGCAGTATTTT
TRBV13,-,TRBJ1-6,-,CASSPARSSYNSPLHF,TGTGCCAGCAGCCCAGCACGGAGCTCCTATAATTCACCCCTCCACTTT
TRBV18,-,TRBJ1-6,-,CASSPSDNSPLHF,TGTGCCAGCTCACCGAGTGATAATTCACCCCTCCACTTT
TRBV3-1/TRBV3-2,-,TRBJ1-2,TRBD1,CASSPTGTGSNYGYTF,TGTGCCAGCAGCCCGACCGGGACAGGGAGTAACTATGGCTACACCTTC
TRBV5-1,once,TRBJ1-1,-,CASSFGQNTEAFF,TGCGCCAGCAGCTTTGGCCAGAACACTGAAGCTTTCTTT
TRBV5-4,-,TRBJ1-2,-,CASSLQGGDGYTF,TGTGCCAGCAGCCTGCAGGGAGGTGATGGCTACACCTTC
TRBV11-3,-,TRBJ2-7,-,CASSLTASSYEQYF,TGTGCCAGCAGCTTAACGGCCTCCAGCTACGAGCAGTACTTC
TRBV7-9,-,TRBJ2-7,TRBD1,CATTYGTASYEQYF,TGTGCCACCACCTATGGGACAGCTTCCTACGAGCAGTACTTC
TRBV30,-,TRBJ2-7,-,CAWSPTYEQYF,TGTGCCTGGAGTCCCACCTACGAGCAGTACTTC
TRBV6-2/TRBV6-3,-,TRBJ2-3,-,CASSYSSSPGDTQYF,TGTGCCAGCAGTTACTCGAGCTCCCCCGGGGATACGCAGTATTTT
TRBV19,-,TRBJ2-5,-,CASSPRNTGTQYF,TGTGCCAGTAGTCCCCGAAACACGGGGACCCAGTACTTC
TRBV6-6,-,TRBJ2-2,TRBD2,CASSRVLGRGPGELFF,TGTGCCAGCAGCCGAGTCTTGGGGAGGGGCCCCGGGGAGCTGTTTTTT
TRBV7-2,-,TRBJ2-7,TRBD2,CASSLRLAGGRSSYEQYF,TGTGCCAGCAGCTTAAGGCTAGCGGGGGGGAGGAGCTCCTACGAGCAGTACTTC
TRBV19,-,TRBJ1-2,-,CASSMAAYGYTF,TGTGCCAGTAGTATGGCCGCCTATGGCTACACCTTC
TRBV12-3/TRBV12-4,-,TRBJ1-4,-,CASALGEKLFF,TGTGCCAGCGCACTCGGGGAAAAACTGTTTTTT
TRBV6-5,many,TRBJ2-2,-,CASTQRTDLTGELFF,TGTGCCAGCACCCAAAGGACAGATTTGACCGGGGAGCTGTTTTTT
TRBV15,-,TRBJ1-2,-,CATSPGTGYTF,TGTGCCACCAGCCCAGGGACGGGCTACACCTTC
TRBV20-1,-,TRBJ1-2,-,CSASSDRGYTF,TGCAGTGCTAGTAGCGACAGGGGCTACACCTTC
TRBV7-9,-,TRBJ2-1,-,CASSHLADNEQFF,TGTGCCAGCAGCCACCTAGCTGACAATGAGCAGTTCTTC
TRBV11-3,-,TRBJ2-3,-,CASSLTMGDADTQYF,TGTGCCAGCAGCTTAACGATGGGGGACGCAGATACGCAGTATTTT
TRBV27,-,TRBJ1-1,-,CASSWKQGFFEAFF,TGTGCCAGCAGTTGGAAGCAGGGATTCTTTGAAGCTTTCTTT
TRBV5-1,-,TRBJ1-1,-,CASSFTPWTAEAFF,TGCGCCAGCAGTTTCACTCCTTGGACGGCTGAAGCTTTCTTT
TRBV13,-,TRBJ1-2,-,CASSLISGGYTF,TGTGCCAGCAGCTTAATATCGGGTGGCTACACCTTC
TRBV4-1,-,TRBJ1-2,-,CASSQRDGYTF,TGCGCCAGCAGCCAACGGGATGGCTACACCTTC
TRBV7-9,-,TRBJ2-1,-,CASSRQEQFF,TGTGCCAGCAGCCGCCAAGAGCAGTTCTTC
TRBV29-1,-,TRBJ2-2,-,CSAKHGIANTGELFF,TGCAGCGCAAAACACGGAATCGCGAACACCGGGGAGCTGTTTTTT
TRBV7-9,-,TRBJ2-5,-,CAIDKWGQETQYF,TGTGCCATCGATAAATGGGGACAAGAGACCCAGTACTTC
TRBV9,once,TRBJ1-2,TRBD1,CASSASGTGGRFYGYTF,TGTGCCAGCAGCGCCTCCGGGACAGGGGGCAGATTCTATGGCTACACCTTC
TRBV10-3,-,TRBJ1-5,-,CAISRQNNQPQHF,TGTGCCATCAGTAGACAGAACAATCAGCCCCAGCATTTT
TRBV5-4,-,TRBJ1-6,-,CASSQDQSSYNSPLHF,TGTGCCAGCAGTCAGGATCAAAGCTCCTATAATTCACCCCTCCACTTT
TRBV30,-,TRBJ1-3,-,CAWDTLDRLSGNTIYF,TGTGCCTGGGATACACTGGACAGACTCTCTGGAAACACCATATATTTT
TRBV7-8,-,TRBJ1-2,-,CASSLDGSYGYTF,TGTGCCAGCAGCCTGGACGGGTCGTATGGCTACACCTTC
TRBV9,-,TRBJ2-3,-,CASSVGPSRGTDTQYF,TGTGCCAGCAGCGTAGGCCCCTCTCGCGGTACAGATACGCAGTATTTT
TRBV7-2,-,TRBJ1-2,-,CASSLEGRVRYGYGYTF,TGTGCCAGCAGCTTAGAAGGCAGGGTGAGGTACGGCTATGGCTACACCTTC
TRBV4-1,-,TRBJ1-1,TRBD1,CASSFKGTGLNTEAFF,TGCGCCAGCAGCTTCAAGGGGACAGGGTTGAACACTGAAGCTTTCTTT
TRBV30,-,TRBJ2-1,TRBD2,CAWTTSVVDNEQFF,TGTGCCTGGACAACTAGCGTGGTTGACAATGAGCAGTTCTTC
TRBV12-3/TRBV12-4,-,TRBJ2-7,-,CASSLDRLYEQYF,TGTGCCAGCAGTCTAGACAGGCTCTACGAGCAGTACTTC
TRBV21-1,-,TRBJ1-2,-,CASSVKRGLSYTF,TGTGCCAGCAGCGTGAAGAGGGGGTTAAGCTACACCTTC
TRBV29-1,-,TRBJ1-1,TRBD1,CSVEATGWNTEAFF,TGCAGCGTTGAGGCGACAGGGTGGAACACTGAAGCTTTCTTT
TRBV5-4,few,TRBJ2-7,-,CASSLMGGNYEQYF,TGTGCCAGCAGCTTGATGGGCGGGAACTACGAGCAGTACTTC
TRBV3-1/TRBV3-2,-,TRBJ2-7,-,CASSREGGPYEQYF,TGTGCCAGCAGCAGGGAGGGGGGCCCCTACGAGCAGTACTTC
TRBV28,-,TRBJ1-3,TRBD1,CASRPAGQGNGNTIYF,TGTGCCAGCAGACCCGCGGGACAGGGGAATGGAAACACCATATATTTT
TRBV5-4,-,TRBJ2-7,TRBD2,CASSRSGRADEQYF,TGTGCCAGCAGCCGTAGCGGGAGGGCCGACGAGCAGTACTTC
TRBV25-1,-,TRBJ2-3,-,CASSDGRGLPDTQYF,TGTGCCAGCAGTGATGGACGAGGCCTTCCAGATACGCAGTATTTT
TRBV4-3,-,TRBJ1-5,-,CASSPRGRVGLNSNQPQHF,TGCGCCAGCAGCCCTAGAGGCAGGGTGGGACTTAATAGCAATCAGCCCCAGCATTTT
TRBV3-1/TRBV3-2,-,TRBJ2-7,-,CASSQGTGGKDTYEQYF,TGTGCCAGCAGCCAAGGTACTGGGGGGAAAGACACCTACGAGCAGTACTTC
TRBV6-5,-,TRBJ1-2,TRBD1,CASSSTGGRGYTF,TGTGCCAGCAGTTCAACAGGGGGCCGTGGCTACACCTTC
TRBV19,-,TRBJ2-1,TRBD2,CASSKTRLADYYNEQFF,TGTGCCAGTAGTAAAACTAGACTAGCGGACTACTACAATGAGCAGTTCTTC
TRBV19,-,TRBJ1-4,-,CASSILGGTTNEKLFF,TGTGCCAGTAGTATCTTGGGAGGGACAACTAATGAAAAACTGTTTTTT
TRBV5-5,-,TRBJ1-2,-,CASSLEPRGDFYGYTF,TGTGCCAGCAGCTTGGAGCCTAGGGGGGACTTCTATGGCTACACCTTC
TRBV6-5,-,TRBJ2-7,-,CASTPPGAAYEQYF,TGTGCCAGCACCCCTCCCGGAGCTGCCTACGAGCAGTACTTC
TRBV6-5,-,TRBJ1-1,-,CASSYRGPPYTEAFF,TGTGCCAGCAGTTACCGAGGACCCCCCTACACTGAAGCTTTCTTT
TRBV2,-,TRBJ2-7,TRBD2,CASFASGTYEQYF,TGTGCCAGCTTTGCTAGCGGGACCTACGAGCAGTACTTC
TRBV10-3,once,TRBJ2-3,-,CAISDRQGISTDTQYF,TGTGCCATCAGTGATCGGCAGGGCATTAGCACAGATACGCAGTATTTT